This record looks at one TCR beta chain sequence and its context. No antigen is known for it. Time point noted: blood from clinic visit 5 months post-surgery; TSC patient then seizure free. Sequencing was limited to surgery cases with top T cell transcript signatures in brain tissue. The data derive from a study of brain T cells in children with intractable seizures. From germline, CDR1 is LNHDA and CDR2 SQIVND (reference sequence). The CDR3 loop spans 14 amino acids. Deletions cut 3 bases from V and 12 bases from J, with 15 bases between. General study results and limits: Pre-surgery blood may have been undersampled, hiding some clones. Viral specificity was inferred only from CDR3 similarity; HCMV serostatus was unknown.

Sequenced by immunoSEQ multiplex PCR; TCRdb stores in-frame clones only, minus some. The sample records 340,000 or so clones, over 90% being singletons. This specimen was peripheral blood, taken about 5 months after surgery. The V and J genes are TRBV19 and TRBJ1-6; D is ambiguous. The source of this sequence is a boy in the first two years of life with tuberous sclerosis and intractable seizures. This chain's CDR3 is CASSIEPSREPLHF. CDR3 bases: TGTGCCAGTAGTATTGAACCAAGTCGTGAACCCCTCCACTTT.